This TCR beta chain was captured in a study of regulatory T cells in long-lasting Graves disease. Sample time point: persistent/refractory GD, antithyroid drugs over 5 years with positive TRAb. RNA from PBMCs was the source of the TCR library. Roughly 9 milliliters of peripheral blood went into EDTA tubes. This CDR3 is built from 13 residues. Between the trimmed V and J ends, which lost 3 bases and 7 bases, there was a span of 12 bases. Researchers made TCR beta libraries by using iRepertoire HTBI primers and running Arm-PCR on CDR3 regions. TCRdb re-called the multiplex PCR reads with MiXCR, one entry per CDR3 protein. The sample records roughly 400,000 distinct CDR3 sequences, roughly 20% being singletons. This clonotype came up many times.

This specimen was peripheral blood mononuclear cells (PBMCs), taken when the disease was refractory, from a patient treated with antithyroid drugs. The chain combines TRBV12-3 or TRBV12-4 with TRBJ1-1; no clear D. This receptor was obtained from a female donor with Graves disease. CDR3 residues: CASSLSLQLEAFF. The CDR3 DNA reads TGTGCCAGCAGTTTGAGTCTTCAACTTGAAGCTTTCTTT.